The rows below give T cell receptor beta chains drawn from one sample of a study of blood T cell repertoires in COVID-19. Assay used: immunoSEQ multiplex PCR; TCRdb lists only in-frame clones, some missing. Counted here are 250,000 or so clones, approximately 86% occurring once; the ten biggest clones make up approximately 5.1%. The sample was peripheral blood. These receptors were collected from a woman aged 60-75 years with COVID-19, enrolled during active disease. The CDR3 runs from the conserved cysteine through the conserved F or W. A D gene is named only where the DNA matches it firmly. Some rows mark clone size as missing; the rest say once, few, many or name a class of expanded clone.

V gene,J gene,D gene,clone size,CDR3 protein,CDR3 DNA
TRBV19,TRBJ2-1,TRBD2,once,CASSIRDYSSSYNEQFF,TGTGCCAGTAGTATTCGGGACTACTCGAGCTCCTACAATGAGCAGTTCTTC
TRBV19,TRBJ2-7,TRBD2,few,CASSGLAGGHHF,TGTGCCAGTAGTGGTCTAGCGGGAGGCCATCACTTC
TRBV3-1/TRBV3-2,TRBJ2-3,TRBD2,.,CASSRTSGRNTDTQYF,TGTGCCAGCAGCCGGACTAGCGGGAGGAACACAGATACGCAGTATTTT
TRBV15,TRBJ2-3,TRBD1,.,CATSRDEQGSSTDTQYF,TGTGCCACCAGCAGAGATGAACAGGGGTCCAGCACAGATACGCAGTATTTT
TRBV6-5,TRBJ1-5,.,.,CASKDTSDANQPQHF,TGTGCCAGCAAGGACACCTCCGATGCCAATCAGCCCCAGCATTTT
TRBV13,TRBJ2-5,.,.,CASSFRALQETQYF,TGTGCCAGCAGCTTCAGGGCCCTCCAAGAGACCCAGTACTTC
TRBV28,TRBJ2-3,TRBD2,.,CASSTLWASGRSGDTQYF,TGTGCCAGCAGTACCCTTTGGGCTAGCGGGAGATCGGGAGATACGCAGTATTTT
TRBV30,TRBJ1-5,.,.,CAWSAGGLSNQPQHF,TGTGCCTGGAGCGCAGGAGGGCTTAGCAATCAGCCCCAGCATTTT
TRBV19,TRBJ1-6,.,few,CATRQRREGSPLHF,TGTGCCACCAGACAGAGACGGGAGGGTTCACCCCTCCACTTT
TRBV27,TRBJ2-5,.,.,CASSILGGTQYF,TGTGCCAGCAGTATCCTAGGAGGGACCCAGTACTTC
TRBV5-1,TRBJ1-2,.,.,CASSLGLTGGWRDYGYTF,TGCGCCAGCAGCTTGGGATTGACGGGGGGCTGGAGAGACTATGGCTACACCTTC
TRBV5-6,TRBJ1-2,.,.,CASSSTGVNYGYTF,TGTGCCAGCAGCTCGACAGGAGTTAACTATGGCTACACCTTC
TRBV11-1,TRBJ2-5,.,.,CASGWRETQYF,TGTGCCAGCGGCTGGCGGGAGACCCAGTACTTC
TRBV19,TRBJ1-1,.,.,CASSLQMNTEAFF,TGTGCCAGTAGTCTTCAGATGAACACTGAAGCTTTCTTT
TRBV18,TRBJ2-3,TRBD1,.,CASSPAGTGFTDTQYF,TGTGCCAGCTCACCCGCCGGGACAGGTTTCACAGATACGCAGTATTTT
TRBV20-1,TRBJ1-4,.,.,CSARDRGELFF,TGCAGTGCTAGAGATCGGGGTGAACTGTTTTTT
TRBV9,TRBJ2-3,TRBD2,once,CASSVVGTSASTDTQYF,TGTGCCAGCAGCGTAGTGGGGACTAGCGCTAGCACAGATACGCAGTATTTT
TRBV11-2,TRBJ2-3,TRBD2,.,CASSPPSAGGGPDTQYF,TGTGCCAGCAGCCCACCCTCGGCGGGAGGGGGCCCAGATACGCAGTATTTT
TRBV19,TRBJ2-3,.,once,CASSINRLTDTQYF,TGTGCCAGTAGTATTAACAGGCTAACAGATACGCAGTATTTT
TRBV5-1,TRBJ1-1,TRBD1,.,CASSLSPDRGWSTEAFF,TGCGCCAGCAGCTTGAGTCCGGACAGGGGATGGAGCACTGAAGCTTTCTTT
TRBV7-9,TRBJ1-1,TRBD1,.,CASSYTLTGAVNTEAFF,TGTGCCAGCAGCTATACTCTGACAGGGGCCGTGAACACTGAAGCTTTCTTT
TRBV10-3,TRBJ1-5,TRBD1,.,CAISEPPTGTGDLQPQHF,TGTGCCATCAGTGAGCCTCCGACCGGGACAGGGGATCTTCAGCCCCAGCATTTT
TRBV5-1,TRBJ1-3,.,.,CASSPGGGNTIYF,TGCGCCAGCAGCCCGGGTGGTGGAAACACCATATATTTT
TRBV28,TRBJ1-2,.,.,CASTLTRGNDGYTF,TGTGCCAGCACCCTGACCCGGGGAAACGACGGCTACACCTTC
TRBV7-8,TRBJ1-5,TRBD1,.,CASSRALTGSANSNQPQHF,TGTGCCAGCAGCCGCGCGCTGACAGGGAGCGCAAATAGCAATCAGCCCCAGCATTTT
TRBV6-6,TRBJ1-3,.,.,CASVDRSSGNTIYF,TGTGCCAGCGTCGACAGGAGCTCTGGAAACACCATATATTTT
TRBV6-1,TRBJ1-2,.,.,CASSEAWGGDGYTF,TGTGCCAGCAGTGAAGCGTGGGGAGGGGATGGCTACACCTTC
TRBV10-3,TRBJ1-1,.,.,CAISWDTQAFF,TGTGCCATCAGTTGGGACACTCAAGCTTTCTTT
TRBV7-3,TRBJ2-3,TRBD2,.,CASSLSTSGRSDTQYF,TGTGCCAGCAGCTTAAGTACTAGCGGGAGATCCGATACGCAGTATTTT
TRBV9,TRBJ1-2,.,.,CASRAAGANYGYTF,TGTGCCAGCAGGGCAGCAGGGGCTAACTATGGCTACACCTTC
TRBV19,TRBJ1-2,TRBD1,.,CASSTPGQGENYGYTF,TGTGCCAGTAGTACCCCGGGACAGGGGGAGAACTATGGCTACACCTTC
TRBV6-2/TRBV6-3,TRBJ1-1,TRBD1,.,CASSYIFRGTTEAFF,TGTGCCAGCAGTTACATATTCAGGGGGACAACTGAAGCTTTCTTT
TRBV19,TRBJ1-1,TRBD1,.,CASSTTGGSTEAFF,TGTGCCAGTAGTACGACAGGGGGGAGCACTGAAGCTTTCTTT
TRBV5-5,TRBJ1-2,.,.,CASSLDRSNYGYTF,TGTGCCAGCAGCTTGGACAGGTCTAACTATGGCTACACCTTC